Following are 7 T cell receptor beta chains from one sample sequenced in a study of T cells in Graves' hyperthyroidism and ophthalmopathy. What was amplified from RNA transcripts were TCR beta CDR3 regions. Primed by the HTBI set, a first-round RT-PCR was run on the TCR CDR3. TCRdb reprocessed the multiplex PCR reads with MiXCR, giving one entry per CDR3 protein. The data contain 250,000 or so distinct CDR3 sequences, around 15% of them singletons. The sequenced sample consisted of blood. These receptor sequences come from a woman between 50 and 59 years old with Graves' hyperthyroidism that later progressed to Graves' ophthalmopathy.

This clonotype was picked up many times. This rearrangement joins TRBV30 to TRBJ2-1, with a tentative D call TRBD1 (7 bases). Trimming cost V 2 bases and J 4 bases, with 12 bases left between them. The CDR3 has 14 residues. The germline CDR1 and CDR2 sequences are GTSNPN and SVGIG (reference sequence). CDR3 residues: CAWSTRDRYNEQFF. Here the CDR3 DNA reads TGTGCCTGGAGTACGCGGGACAGATACAATGAGCAGTTCTTC.

This clonotype has at least ten counts. The chain is built from TRBV7-6 and TRBJ2-7; maybe TRBD1 (5 bases). The V end was cut by 2 bases, the J end by 5 bases, with 10 bases between. Per germline, CDR1 SGHVS and CDR2 FNYEAQ. CDR3 length: 13 amino acids. CDR3 sequence: CASSLRGYHEQYF. For the CDR3, the DNA is TGTGCCAGCAGCTTAAGGGGTTATCACGAGCAGTACTTC.

About this clonotype: A junction boundary mismatches the germline segment, possibly from a read error. This chain connects TRBV20-1 to TRBJ2-2, with 9 positions matching TRBD1. Germline V gives CDR1 DFQATT, CDR2 SNEGSKA (reference sequence). This CDR3 is built from 17 residues. As DNA, the CDR3 is TGCAGTGCTATAAAAATCGGGGACAGGGCGAAGACCGGGGAGCTGTTTTTT. Residues: CSAIKIGDRAKTGELFF.

The sample holds a few counts of this clonotype. The chain joins TRBV6-5 to TRBJ2-1; tentatively, D is TRBD1 or TRBD2 (6 bases each). The CDR3 is made up of 17 amino acids. Trimming left V 0 bases short and J 5 bases short, with 17 bases between. The V gene's germline CDR1 is MNHEY and CDR2 SVGAGI. The CDR3 reads CASSYSMGRGTHNEQFF. In nucleotides, the CDR3 is TGTGCCAGCAGTTACTCGATGGGGCGCGGGACACACAATGAGCAGTTCTTC.

This clonotype was counted many times. V is TRBV19 and J is TRBJ1-1; D remains unclear. In germline, CDR1 is LNHDA, CDR2 SQIVND (reference sequence). The CDR3 totals 12 residues. The V and J ends lost 10 bases and 7 bases respectively, with 16 bases between them. The CDR3 region is CATQGRWDEAFF. As DNA, the CDR3 is TGTGCCACCCAAGGGCGGTGGGATGAAGCTTTCTTT.

This clonotype was detected many times. This chain links TRBV18 with TRBJ1-1, with D hard to call. Germline CDR1 and CDR2: KGHSH and LQKENI. V dropped 2 bases and J dropped 4 bases, with 5 bases sitting between them. The CDR3 has 12 amino acids. The CDR3 sequence: CASSPIGTEAFF. The CDR3 nucleotides are TGTGCCAGCTCACCAATTGGCACTGAAGCTTTCTTT.

This clonotype was seen ten or more times. V and J are TRBV5-1 and TRBJ2-1; tentatively, D is TRBD1 or TRBD2 (5 bases each). Trimming removed 0 bases from V and 1 base from J, with 8 bases in between. Germline values: CDR1 SGHRS, CDR2 YFSETQ. The CDR3 sequence is 15 residues long. The DNA for the CDR3 is TGCGCCAGCAGCTTGGGTGGGGGATCCTACAATGAGCAGTTCTTC. Translating gives CASSLGGGSYNEQFF. Together with reference TRBV5-1 and TRBJ2-1, the CDR3 gives the full variable domain: KAGVTQTPRYLIKTRGQQVTLSCSPISGHRSVSWYQQTPGQGLQFLFEYFSETQRNKGNFPGRFSGRQFSNSRSEMNVSTLELGDSALYLCASSLGGGSYNEQFFGPGTRLTVL.